This TCR beta chain was obtained from a study of long-term antiretroviral therapy in people with HIV. Study-wide points: CDR3 lengths in HIV samples spanned a narrower range than controls.

There were no participants with HIV treated outside the United States. As regards this clone: Antigen specificity is unknown.

The authors ran the immunoSEQ assay, v3.0, at survey level. The data were produced by immunoSEQ multiplex PCR, yet TCRdb's version contains in-frame clones alone and is incomplete. The sample comprises around 20,000 clones, 91% of which are singletons, and 9.5% to 10% rests with the top ten. CDR3 length: 14 amino acids. Looked up from germline, CDR1 is SGHDT and CDR2 is YYEEEE. Deletions cut 0 bases from V and 3 bases from J, with 7 bases between. J is TRBJ1-5 and V is TRBV5-6; D ambiguous. This specimen consisted of unsorted PBMCs, obtained 3 years after starting antiretroviral therapy. The source of this sequence is a man aged 45-65 years with HIV. The CDR3 spells CASSLAGNNQPQHF. The CDR3 DNA follows: TGTGCCAGCAGCTTGGCTGGGAACAATCAGCCCCAGCATTTT.